This TCR beta chain was sequenced in a study of T cell responses to AZD1222 COVID-19 vaccine. This CDR3 region has 15 residues. V was cut by 4 bases and J by 3 bases, with 15 bases left in between. The V gene's germline CDR1 is LGHDT and CDR2 YNNKEL (reference sequence). The protocol was immunoSEQ multiplex PCR, while the TCRdb copy is restricted to in-frame clones and leaves out a portion. The sample yields roughly 89,000 clones, around 87% seen once. The chain employs TRBV3-1 (or the pseudogene TRBV3-2) and TRBJ1-1, with unresolved D. This sequence was found in an adult in good health. This sample comprised peripheral blood, obtained on day 0 of MenACWY control vaccination. CDR3 nucleotide sequence: TGTGCCAGCAGCCTCCGACGCACCCCCGACACTGAAGCTTTCTTT. Translating it yields CASSLRRTPDTEAFF.